This T cell receptor (beta chain) was obtained from a study of T cell repertoires in cytomegalovirus infection. Germline CDR1 and CDR2: SGHDT and YYEEEE. The CDR3 is 15 amino acids. V lost 2 bases to trimming and J lost 3 bases; unmatched junction nucleotides: 6. In the case of this clonotype: Its antigen is unidentified.

MiXCR, run by TCRdb on the reads, gives a single entry per CDR3 protein. The repertoire holds about 570,000 distinct CDR3 sequences, with around 40% as singletons. This TCR came from a human donor in good health (CMV status not recorded). Some clones in this sample may be carry-over from other donors' samples. The sequences come from cultured PBMCs, collected from culture after CMV antigen stimulation. This sequence joins TRBV5-6 and TRBJ2-3, with TRBD1 matching over 7 bases. The CDR3 DNA is TGTGCCAGCAGCTTTGACAGGGTTGGTACAGATACGCAGTATTTT. This encodes CASSFDRVGTDTQYF.